This T cell receptor beta chain was obtained from a study of T cells in Graves' hyperthyroidism and ophthalmopathy. To note about this clonotype: The junction departs from the called germline gene at one end, perhaps through a read error.

Germline CDR1 and CDR2: SEHNR and FQNEAQ (reference sequence). This CDR3 has 16 residues. It was considered stable Graves' hyperthyroidism when ophthalmopathy did not progress within 18 months. Regions amplified from RNA transcripts were the TCR beta CDR3 regions. Using the HTBI primer set, a first-round RT-PCR was run on the TCR CDR3. MiXCR, applied by TCRdb to the multiplex PCR reads, yields one record per CDR3 protein. Found here are approximately 870,000 distinct CDR3 sequences, more than 30% of them singletons; the top ten hold 7.5% to 9.5%. This TCR derives from a man in his late teens or twenties with Graves' hyperthyroidism. Sequenced material: blood. The chain carries TRBV7-9 and TRBJ2-7; 10 bases align to TRBD2. The J call may be mistaken, given a closer DNA end match to TRBJ2-5. The chain's CDR3 is CASSQDSGGPWETQYF. CDR3 nucleotide sequence: TGCGCCAGCAGCCAAGATAGCGGGGGGCCGTGGGAGACCCAGTACTTC.